The entry that follows covers one T cell receptor beta chain sequence. The data were taken from a study of T cell clones after liver transplantation. About the study: Draws occurred before transplant, before withdrawal, and after complete or failed withdrawal.

Profiling relied on immunoSEQ multiplex PCR, and the TCRdb table lists in-frame clones only, not all of them. The table has tens of thousands of clones, 80% seen once. Trimming left V 2 bases short and J 0 bases short, with 13 bases between. Germline assignment: CDR1 SEHNR and CDR2 FQNEAQ (reference sequence). This CDR3 has 17 residues. Source: CD4+ T cells from blood, taken 12 months after liver transplant. The sequence came from a human patient who received a liver transplant. Some T cells may originate from the graft donor. The V call is TRBV7-9, the J call TRBJ2-2; D is perhaps TRBD1 (5 bases). CDR3 protein: CASSLRTPRANTGELFF. CDR3 DNA sequence: TGTGCCAGCAGCTTACGGACACCCCGTGCGAACACCGGGGAGCTGTTTTTT. The variable domain in full, completed from reference TRBV7-9 and TRBJ2-2, reads DTGVSQNPRHKITKRGQNVTFRCDPISEHNRLYWYRQTLGQGPEFLTYFQNEAQLEKSRLLSDRFSAERPKGSFSTLEIQRTEQGDSAMYLCASSLRTPRANTGELFFGEGSRLTVL.